The next 14 T cell receptor beta chains were all read from a single sample in a study of cytomegalovirus exposure and HLA in healthy donors. The PCR made use of 60 Vbeta and 13 Jbeta primers. Method: immunoSEQ multiplex PCR; TCRdb's copy keeps in-frame clones and lacks some. The repertoire holds 150,000 to 200,000 clones, with roughly 70% as singletons. What was sequenced was PBMCs. These TCRs come from a woman aged 50 to 60 in good health and CMV-seropositive.

The V call is TRBV7-8, the J call TRBJ1-1; TRBD1 matches 7 bases. The CDR3 is 14 amino acids. The junction had 2 bases not matched to a gene; V was cut back by 0 bases and J by 4 bases. Germline lookup yields CDR1 SGHVS and CDR2 FQNEAQ. The CDR3 is CASSLATGFTEAFF. In DNA form, the CDR3 reads TGTGCCAGCAGCTTAGCGACAGGGTTCACTGAAGCTTTCTTT.

The chain joins TRBV9 to TRBJ1-2; 10 nucleotides line up with TRBD1. Trimming took 1 base from V and 4 from J; bases not matched to a gene: 4. CDR1 is SGDLS and CDR2 is YYNGEE in the germline V gene. CDR3 length: 15 amino acids. Written as DNA, the CDR3 is TGTGCCAGCAGCGTACAGGGACAGGGGCTCTATGGCTACACCTTC. Residues: CASSVQGQGLYGYTF.

This clone was seen only a few times. V gene TRBV6-5 combines with J gene TRBJ1-5; perhaps TRBD1 as D (6 bases). The CDR3 spans 15 residues. Germline V gene sequence: CDR1 MNHEY, CDR2 SVGAGI. The ends were cut back, 6 bases at V and 2 bases at J, with 14 bases in the middle. This CDR3 is CASRQTGLGNQPQHF. In DNA, the CDR3 is TGTGCCAGCAGGCAAACAGGGTTGGGCAATCAGCCCCAGCATTTT.

This clone was seen a single time. The gene calls are TRBV10-1 and TRBJ2-5; weak D call: TRBD2 (7 bases). The CDR3 is 14 residues long. Germline CDR1 reads WNHNN; CDR2 reads SYGVQD (reference sequence). The germline V and J ends were trimmed by 0 bases and 4 bases, with 9 bases remaining between them. The CDR3: CASSESGGRETQYF. The CDR3 region has the DNA TGCGCCAGCAGTGAGTCCGGGGGGCGAGAGACCCAGTACTTC.

The rearrangement uses TRBV7-3 and TRBJ2-3; possibly TRBD2 for D (6 bases). V was cut by 4 bases and J by 4 bases, with 12 bases left in between. Germline CDR1 reads SGHTA; CDR2 reads FQGTGA. The CDR3 runs to 14 residues. The CDR3 nucleotides read TGTGCCAGCAGCTCCGGACTATTCCCAGATACGCAGTATTTT. This translates into CASSSGLFPDTQYF.

This clone was observed once. The chain couples TRBV20-1 to TRBJ2-3, with unresolved D. CDR3 length: 10 residues. CDR1 is DFQATT and CDR2 is SNEGSKA in the germline V gene (reference sequence). Trimming took off 4 bases at V and 6 bases at J, with 5 bases between the two ends. The CDR3: CSAISDTQYF. For the CDR3, the DNA is TGCAGTGCTATATCTGATACGCAGTATTTT.

The chain has TRBV5-4 and TRBJ1-1, with 12 bases aligning to TRBD1. Germline lookup yields CDR1 SGHNT and CDR2 YYREEE (reference sequence). Trimming took 4 bases from V and 4 from J; bases not matched to a gene: 11. The CDR3 spans 17 residues. This CDR3 is CASSLRDRGRLGTEAFF. The CDR3 bases are TGTGCCAGCAGCCTCCGGGACAGGGGGCGTCTCGGCACTGAAGCTTTCTTT.

This chain uses TRBV11-1 with TRBJ2-2, with a possible D match to TRBD1 (5 bases). Trimming removed 4 bases from V and 3 bases from J, with 9 bases in between. This CDR3 contains 14 residues. Germline V gene data show CDR1 as SGHAT and CDR2 as FQDESV (reference sequence). CDR3 in DNA: TGTGCCAGCAGCTCTCAGGGTGACACCGGGGAGCTGTTTTTT. Amino acid sequence: CASSSQGDTGELFF.

This rearrangement joins TRBV4-1 to TRBJ2-7; D is perhaps TRBD2 (6 bases). The CDR3 spans 15 residues. The V gene's germline CDR1 is MGHRA and CDR2 YSYEKL. With 1 base removed from V and 1 base from J, the gap between germline ends came to 11 bases. In nucleotides, the CDR3 is TGCGCCAGCAGCCAAGGGGAGGACAAATCCTACGAGCAGTACTTC. As protein: CASSQGEDKSYEQYF.

The V and J genes are TRBV7-2 and TRBJ2-7; 7 nucleotides match TRBD1. The CDR3 is 14 residues long. Germline loops: CDR1 SGHTA, CDR2 FQGNSA. The V segment lost 5 bases and the J segment 3 bases; nucleotides outside the gene matches: 7. CDR3 in amino acids: CASSQRTGDYEQYF. CDR3 DNA sequence: TGTGCCAGCAGCCAGCGGACAGGCGACTACGAGCAGTACTTC.

The gene calls are TRBV6-5 and TRBJ1-5; D is perhaps TRBD1 (5 bases). The CDR3 consists of 13 residues. Germline V gene lookup returns CDR1 MNHEY and CDR2 SVGAGI. Trimming shortened V by 6 bases and J by 7 bases, and 13 bases separated the two germline ends. In DNA, the CDR3 is TGTGCCAGCAGCCAACAGGAGACCCAGCCCCAGCATTTT. It specifies CASSQQETQPQHF.

In this sample, this clone turned up a few times. This rearrangement joins TRBV5-1 to TRBJ1-1, with 7 bases identical to TRBD1. The CDR3 is 15 amino acids. Germline V gives CDR1 SGHRS, CDR2 YFSETQ. V lost 3 bases to trimming and J lost 5 bases; unmatched junction nucleotides: 10. The CDR3, as DNA: TGCGCCAGCAGCTCGCCGACAGGGTCGAAGACTGAAGCTTTCTTT. Its translation: CASSSPTGSKTEAFF.

This clone was picked up a small number of times. CDR3: CATSIGTVYGYTF. In DNA form, the CDR3 reads TGTGCCACCAGCATTGGGACAGTATATGGCTACACCTTC. The chain links TRBV15 to TRBJ1-2; TRBD1 matches 7 bases. Germline V gives CDR1 LNHNV, CDR2 YYDKDF (reference sequence). CDR3 length: 13 residues. Trimming cost V 4 bases and J 5 bases; bases outside gene matches: 4.

The genes are TRBV7-9 and TRBJ2-3, with TRBD2 matching 10 bases. Germline V gene sequence: CDR1 SEHNR, CDR2 FQNEAQ (reference sequence). J gave up 1 base and V 5 bases, and 6 bases lay outside the gene matches. This CDR3 is built from 16 residues. The CDR3 sequence is CASSRALAGGTDTQYF. The CDR3 nucleotides are TGTGCCAGCAGCCGCGCCCTAGCGGGGGGCACAGATACGCAGTATTTT.